The sequence of this T cell receptor (beta chain) was determined in a study of blood T cell repertoires in COVID-19. Profiled with immunoSEQ multiplex PCR; TCRdb holds only in-frame clones, not every one. The sample records 55,000 to 65,000 clones, around 77% being singletons. The CDR3 has 15 residues. Germline CDR1 reads SNHLY; CDR2 reads FYNNEI. Losses at the gene ends were 6 bases for V and 4 bases for J; bases not matched to a gene: 6. The source of this sequence is a man in his 60s with acute or convalescent COVID-19. Specimen: peripheral blood. The chain joins TRBV2 to TRBJ2-6; TRBD1 matches at 7 bases. The CDR3 sequence is CASRTGSGGANVLTF. The CDR3 nucleotides are TGTGCCAGCAGGACAGGGTCAGGCGGGGCCAACGTCCTGACTTTC. The variable domain in full, with the rest retrieved from reference TRBV2 and TRBJ2-6, is EPEVTQTPSHQVTQMGQEVILRCVPISNHLYFYWYRQILGQKVEFLVSFYNNEISEKSEIFDDQFSVERPDGSNFTLKIRSTKLEDSAMYFCASRTGSGGANVLTFGAGSRLTVL.